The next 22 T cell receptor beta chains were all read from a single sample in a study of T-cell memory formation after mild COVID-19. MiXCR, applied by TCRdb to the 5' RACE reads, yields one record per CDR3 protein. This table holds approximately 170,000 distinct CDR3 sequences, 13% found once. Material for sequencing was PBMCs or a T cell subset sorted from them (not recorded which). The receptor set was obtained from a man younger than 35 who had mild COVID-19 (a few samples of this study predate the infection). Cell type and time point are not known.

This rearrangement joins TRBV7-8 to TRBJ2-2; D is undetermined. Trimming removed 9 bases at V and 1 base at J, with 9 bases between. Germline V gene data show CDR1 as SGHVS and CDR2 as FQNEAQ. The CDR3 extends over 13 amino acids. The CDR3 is CASRTVNTGELFF. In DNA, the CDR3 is TGTGCCAGTCGGACCGTGAACACCGGGGAGCTGTTTTTT.

The CDR3, as DNA: TGTGCCAGCTCACCAAGACAGGGGGCCGACACCGGGGAGCTGTTTTTT. Its protein is CASSPRQGADTGELFF. The J gene is TRBJ2-2, the V gene TRBV18; TRBD1 matches at 10 bases. The CDR3 is 16 amino acids. CDR1 and CDR2 (germline): KGHSH, LQKENI. V was pared by 2 bases and J by 3 bases, with 3 bases of the junction left unmatched.

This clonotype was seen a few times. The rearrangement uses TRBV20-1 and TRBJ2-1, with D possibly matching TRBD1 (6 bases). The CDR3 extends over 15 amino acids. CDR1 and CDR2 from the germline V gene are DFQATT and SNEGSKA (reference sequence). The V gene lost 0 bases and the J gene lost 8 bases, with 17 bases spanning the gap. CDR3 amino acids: CSARDPQGPGDEQFF. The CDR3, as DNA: TGCAGTGCTAGAGATCCCCAGGGGCCAGGAGATGAGCAGTTCTTC.

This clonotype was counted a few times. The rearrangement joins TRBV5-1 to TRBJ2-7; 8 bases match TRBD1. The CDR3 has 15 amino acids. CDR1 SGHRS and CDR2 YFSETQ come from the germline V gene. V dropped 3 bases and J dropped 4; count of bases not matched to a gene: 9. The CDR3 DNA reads TGCGCCAGCAGCTCCCGCCGGGACAGGATTTACGAGCAGTACTTC. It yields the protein CASSSRRDRIYEQYF.

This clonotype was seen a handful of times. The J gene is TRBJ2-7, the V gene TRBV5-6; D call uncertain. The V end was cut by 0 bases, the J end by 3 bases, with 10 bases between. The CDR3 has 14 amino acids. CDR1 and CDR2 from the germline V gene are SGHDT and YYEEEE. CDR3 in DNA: TGTGCCAGCAGCTTGGTAGGCTCGAACTACGAGCAGTACTTC. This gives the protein CASSLVGSNYEQYF.

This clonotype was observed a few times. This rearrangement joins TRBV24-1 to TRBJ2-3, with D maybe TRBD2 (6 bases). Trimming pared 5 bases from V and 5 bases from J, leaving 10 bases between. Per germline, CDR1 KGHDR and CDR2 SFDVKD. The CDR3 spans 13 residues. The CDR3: CATSGFGGDTQYF. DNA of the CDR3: TGTGCCACCAGTGGCTTCGGGGGAGATACGCAGTATTTT.

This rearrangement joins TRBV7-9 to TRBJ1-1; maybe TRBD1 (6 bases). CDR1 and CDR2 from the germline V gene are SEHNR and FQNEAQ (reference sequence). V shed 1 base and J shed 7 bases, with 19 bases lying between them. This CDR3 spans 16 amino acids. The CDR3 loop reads CASSLDLGGTRGEAFF. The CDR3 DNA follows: TGTGCCAGCAGCTTAGATTTGGGGGGGACAAGGGGTGAAGCTTTCTTT.

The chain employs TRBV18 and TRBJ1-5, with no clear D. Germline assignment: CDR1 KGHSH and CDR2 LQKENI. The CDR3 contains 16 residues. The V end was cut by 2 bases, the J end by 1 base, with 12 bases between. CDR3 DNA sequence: TGTGCCAGCTCACCAAAAGTTTTGGGGAGCAATCAGCCCCAGCATTTT. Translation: CASSPKVLGSNQPQHF. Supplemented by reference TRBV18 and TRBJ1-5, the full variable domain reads NAGVMQNPRHLVRRRGQEARLRCSPMKGHSHVYWYRQLPEEGLKFMVYLQKENIIDESGMPKERFSAEFPKEGPSILRIQQVVRGDSAAYFCASSPKVLGSNQPQHFGDGTRLSIL.

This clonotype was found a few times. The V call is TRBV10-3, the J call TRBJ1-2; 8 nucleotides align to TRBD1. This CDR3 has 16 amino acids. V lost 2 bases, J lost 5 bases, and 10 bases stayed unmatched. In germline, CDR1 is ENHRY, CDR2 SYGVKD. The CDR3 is CAISEPRQGSGYGYTF. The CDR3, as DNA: TGTGCCATCAGTGAGCCACGACAGGGGTCAGGGTATGGCTACACCTTC.

CDR3 residues: CASSALAGGNEQYV. The CDR3 DNA reads TGTGCCAGCTCAGCACTAGCGGGGGGTAACGAGCAGTACGTA. The rearrangement uses TRBV18 and TRBJ2-7; 12 bases fit TRBD2. Germline V gene lookup returns CDR1 KGHSH and CDR2 LQKENI. The CDR3 runs to 14 residues.

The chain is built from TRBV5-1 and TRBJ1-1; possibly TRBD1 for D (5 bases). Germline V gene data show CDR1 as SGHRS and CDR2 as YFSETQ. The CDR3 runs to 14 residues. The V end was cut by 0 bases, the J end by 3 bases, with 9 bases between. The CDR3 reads CASSLVGVDTEAFF. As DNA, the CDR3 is TGCGCCAGCAGCTTGGTAGGGGTTGACACTGAAGCTTTCTTT.

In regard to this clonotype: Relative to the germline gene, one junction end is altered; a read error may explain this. CDR3 residues: CSSSFGTGGNEQFF. In DNA, the CDR3 is TGTTCCAGCAGTTTTGGGACAGGGGGGAATGAGCAGTTCTTC. This chain joins TRBV12-3 or TRBV12-4 and TRBJ2-1; the match to TRBD1 covers 11 bases. This CDR3 has 14 amino acids.

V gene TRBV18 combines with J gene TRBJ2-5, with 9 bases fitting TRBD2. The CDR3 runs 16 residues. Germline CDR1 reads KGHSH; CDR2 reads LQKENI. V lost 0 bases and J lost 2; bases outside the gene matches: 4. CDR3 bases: TGTGCCAGCTCACCACCGAGCGGGGGGCGACAAGAGACCCAGTACTTC. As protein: CASSPPSGGRQETQYF.

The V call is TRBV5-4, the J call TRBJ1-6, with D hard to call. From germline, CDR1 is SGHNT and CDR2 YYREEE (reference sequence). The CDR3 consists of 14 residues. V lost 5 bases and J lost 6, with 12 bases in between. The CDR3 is CASRRGSGNSPLHF. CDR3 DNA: TGTGCCAGCAGGCGGGGTTCTGGTAATTCACCCCTCCACTTT.

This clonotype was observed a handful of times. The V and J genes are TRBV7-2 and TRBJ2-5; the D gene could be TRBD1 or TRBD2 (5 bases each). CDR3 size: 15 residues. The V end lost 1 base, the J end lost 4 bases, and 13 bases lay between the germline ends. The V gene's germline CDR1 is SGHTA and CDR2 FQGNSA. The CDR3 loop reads CASSLVGSGPETQYF. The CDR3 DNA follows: TGTGCCAGCAGCTTAGTCGGGTCGGGGCCAGAGACCCAGTACTTC.

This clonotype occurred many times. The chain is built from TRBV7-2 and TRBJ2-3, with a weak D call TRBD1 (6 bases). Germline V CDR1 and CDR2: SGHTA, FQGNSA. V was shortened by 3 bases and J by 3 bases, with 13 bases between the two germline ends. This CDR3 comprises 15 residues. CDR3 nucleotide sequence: TGTGCCAGCAGCTTCGTGGGGGCCGGAACAGATACGCAGTATTTT. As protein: CASSFVGAGTDTQYF. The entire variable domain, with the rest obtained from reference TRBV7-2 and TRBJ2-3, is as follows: GAGVSQSPSNKVTEKGKDVELRCDPISGHTALYWYRQSLGQGLEFLIYFQGNSAPDKSGLPSDRFSAERTGGSVSTLTIQRTQQEDSAVYLCASSFVGAGTDTQYFGPGTRLTVL.

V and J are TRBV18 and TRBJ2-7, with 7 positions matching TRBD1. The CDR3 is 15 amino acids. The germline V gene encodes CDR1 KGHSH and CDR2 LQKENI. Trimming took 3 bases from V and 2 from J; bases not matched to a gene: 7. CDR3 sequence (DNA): TGTGCCAGCTCACCCGGGACAGAGGGTACCTACGAGCAGTACTTC. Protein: CASSPGTEGTYEQYF. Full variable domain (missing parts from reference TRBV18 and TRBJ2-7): NAGVMQNPRHLVRRRGQEARLRCSPMKGHSHVYWYRQLPEEGLKFMVYLQKENIIDESGMPKERFSAEFPKEGPSILRIQQVVRGDSAAYFCASSPGTEGTYEQYFGPGTRLTVT.

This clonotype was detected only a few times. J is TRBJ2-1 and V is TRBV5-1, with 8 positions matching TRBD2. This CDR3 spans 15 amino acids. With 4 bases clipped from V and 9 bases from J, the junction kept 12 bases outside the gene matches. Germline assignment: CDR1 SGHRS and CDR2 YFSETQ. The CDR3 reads CASSLGAAGEGEQFF. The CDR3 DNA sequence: TGCGCCAGCAGCCTAGGGGCAGCGGGGGAGGGTGAGCAGTTCTTC.

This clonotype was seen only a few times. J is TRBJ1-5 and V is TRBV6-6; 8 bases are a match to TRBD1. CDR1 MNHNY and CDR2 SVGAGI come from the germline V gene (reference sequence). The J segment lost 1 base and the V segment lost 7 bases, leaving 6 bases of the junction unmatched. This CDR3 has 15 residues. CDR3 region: CASTLQGGSNQPQHF. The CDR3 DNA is TGTGCCAGCACCTTACAGGGGGGAAGCAATCAGCCCCAGCATTTT.

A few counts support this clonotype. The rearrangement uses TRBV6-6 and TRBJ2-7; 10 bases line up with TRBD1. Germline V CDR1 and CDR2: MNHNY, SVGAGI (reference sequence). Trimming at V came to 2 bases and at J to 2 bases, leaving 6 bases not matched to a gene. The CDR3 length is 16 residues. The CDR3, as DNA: TGTGCCAGCAGTTACAGACAGGGGGCCTCGACCTACGAGCAGTACGTC. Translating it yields CASSYRQGASTYEQYV.

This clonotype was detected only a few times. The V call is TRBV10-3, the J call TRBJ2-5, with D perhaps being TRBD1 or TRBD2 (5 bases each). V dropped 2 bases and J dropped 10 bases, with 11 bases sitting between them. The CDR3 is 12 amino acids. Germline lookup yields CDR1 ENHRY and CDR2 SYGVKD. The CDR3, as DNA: TGTGCCATCAGTGAGAGAGGGGTAGACCAGTACTTC. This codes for CAISERGVDQYF.

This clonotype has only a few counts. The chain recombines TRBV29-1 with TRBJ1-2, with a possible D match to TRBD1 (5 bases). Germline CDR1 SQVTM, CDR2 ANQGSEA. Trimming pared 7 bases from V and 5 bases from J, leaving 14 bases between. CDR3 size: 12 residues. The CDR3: CSAQESGYGYTF. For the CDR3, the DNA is TGCAGCGCCCAAGAGTCAGGGTATGGCTACACCTTC.